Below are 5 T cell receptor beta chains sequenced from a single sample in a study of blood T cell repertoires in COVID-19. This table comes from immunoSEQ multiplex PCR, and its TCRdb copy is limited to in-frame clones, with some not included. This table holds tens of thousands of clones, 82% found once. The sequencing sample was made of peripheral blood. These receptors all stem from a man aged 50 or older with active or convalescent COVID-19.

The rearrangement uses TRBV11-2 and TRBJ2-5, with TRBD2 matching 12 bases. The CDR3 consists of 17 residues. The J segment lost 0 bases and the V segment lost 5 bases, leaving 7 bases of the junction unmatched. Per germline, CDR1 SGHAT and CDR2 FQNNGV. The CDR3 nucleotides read TGTGCCAGCAGCAAGACTAGCGGGGGATCGTACCAAGAGACCCAGTACTTC. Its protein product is CASSKTSGGSYQETQYF.

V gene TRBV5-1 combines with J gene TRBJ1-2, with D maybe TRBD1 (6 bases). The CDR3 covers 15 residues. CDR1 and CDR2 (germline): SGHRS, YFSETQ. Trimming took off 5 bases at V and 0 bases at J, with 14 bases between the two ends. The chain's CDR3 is CASRPEGDANYGYTF. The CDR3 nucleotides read TGCGCCAGCAGGCCCGAGGGGGATGCTAACTATGGCTACACCTTC.

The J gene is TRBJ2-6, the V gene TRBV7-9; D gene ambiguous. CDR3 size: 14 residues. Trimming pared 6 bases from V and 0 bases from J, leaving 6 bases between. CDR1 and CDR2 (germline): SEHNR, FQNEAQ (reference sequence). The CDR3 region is CASRLNSGANVLTF. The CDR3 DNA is TGTGCCAGCAGACTAAACTCTGGGGCCAACGTCCTGACTTTC.

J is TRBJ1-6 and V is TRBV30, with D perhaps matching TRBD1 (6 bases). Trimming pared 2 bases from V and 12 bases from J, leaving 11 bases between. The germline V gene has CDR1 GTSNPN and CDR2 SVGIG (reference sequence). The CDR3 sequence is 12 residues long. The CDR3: CAWSLQGRPLHF. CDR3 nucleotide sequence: TGTGCCTGGAGTCTACAGGGTCGACCCCTCCACTTT.

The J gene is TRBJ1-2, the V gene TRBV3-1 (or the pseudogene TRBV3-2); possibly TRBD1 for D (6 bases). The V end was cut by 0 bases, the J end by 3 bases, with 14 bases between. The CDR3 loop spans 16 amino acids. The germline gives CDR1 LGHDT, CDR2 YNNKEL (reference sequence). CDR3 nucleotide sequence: TGTGCCAGCAGCCAAGATGGGGGGGGCTGGGACTATGGCTACACCTTC. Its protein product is CASSQDGGGWDYGYTF.